The next 25 T cell receptor beta chains were all read from a single sample in a study of control samples from healthy donors and cancer patients. Some clones are missing from TCRdb's copy, which holds only in-frame ones; the method was immunoSEQ multiplex PCR. The sample lists under 150,000 clones; around 87% were seen once. Material for sequencing was blood. These receptors were collected from a man in his 60s in good health.

This clone is a singleton in its sample. The genes are TRBV28 and TRBJ2-3; 8 nucleotides align to TRBD1. The CDR3 loop spans 13 amino acids. V lost 6 bases to trimming and J lost 14 bases; unmatched junction nucleotides: 13. Germline CDR1 reads MDHEN; CDR2 reads SYDVKM. CDR3 sequence reads: CASRTGGGRGVYF. The CDR3 DNA is TGTGCCAGCAGAACAGGGGGTGGGCGCGGCGTGTATTTT.

The rearrangement joins TRBV12-3 or TRBV12-4 to TRBJ1-1, with D unresolved. The CDR3 runs to 13 residues. Between the trimmed V and J ends, which lost 3 bases and 2 bases, there was a span of 7 bases. CDR3: CASSFYRNTEAFF. The DNA for the CDR3 is TGTGCCAGCAGTTTTTATCGAAACACTGAAGCTTTCTTT.

The J gene is TRBJ2-1, the V gene TRBV6-6, with 13 bases identical to TRBD2. Germline V gives CDR1 MNHNY, CDR2 SVGAGI (reference sequence). CDR3 length: 15 residues. Germline trimming cut 5 bases from V and 10 bases from J; bases unmatched to any gene: 8. The CDR3 sequence: CASSPWTSGGEEQFF. The DNA for the CDR3 is TGTGCCAGCAGTCCCTGGACTAGCGGGGGTGAGGAGCAGTTCTTC.

This clone was counted between two and nine times. V usage is TRBV5-6 and J usage is TRBJ2-7, with D possibly called TRBD1 or TRBD2 (5 bases each). V lost 0 bases and J lost 6, with 10 bases in between. Germline V gene data show CDR1 as SGHDT and CDR2 as YYEEEE. The CDR3 loop spans 13 amino acids. The CDR3 region is CASSLVAGGEQYF. The CDR3 region has the DNA TGTGCCAGCAGCTTGGTGGCTGGGGGCGAGCAGTACTTC.

This clone has only one observation. Other DNA sequences within the sample encode an identical CDR3. The chain has TRBV4-1 and TRBJ1-2, with TRBD1 as a possible D gene (5 bases). The V end lost 0 bases, the J end lost 2 bases, and 10 bases lay between the germline ends. Germline V lookup: CDR1 MGHRA, CDR2 YSYEKL. CDR3 size: 15 residues. The CDR3 is CASSQDQGLNYGYTF. CDR3 nucleotides: TGCGCCAGCAGCCAAGATCAGGGTCTAAACTATGGCTACACCTTC.

This chain joins TRBV7-9 and TRBJ1-6, with D unclear. From germline, CDR1 is SEHNR and CDR2 FQNEAQ (reference sequence). Trimming removed 4 bases from V and 7 bases from J, with 11 bases in between. The CDR3 spans 14 residues. The CDR3 DNA reads TGTGCCAGCAGCTCCCACTTCGAGAATTCACCCCTCCACTTT. This gives the protein CASSSHFENSPLHF.

The chain couples TRBV28 to TRBJ1-6, with 9 positions matching TRBD1. V trimming: 7 bases; J trimming: 5 bases; junction bases outside the gene matches: 9. The length of the CDR3 is 16 residues. Germline CDR1 MDHEN, CDR2 SYDVKM. Here the CDR3 reads CASTSSGTGNNSPLHF. CDR3 nucleotides: TGTGCCAGCACCAGCTCCGGGACAGGGAATAATTCACCCCTCCACTTT. Combining the CDR3 with reference TRBV28 and TRBJ1-6 gives the whole variable domain DVKVTQSSRYLVKRTGEKVFLECVQDMDHENMFWYRQDPGLGLRLIYFSYDVKMKEKGDIPEGYSVSREKKERFSLILESASTNQTSMYLCASTSSGTGNNSPLHFGNGTRLTVT.

This chain uses TRBV2 with TRBJ2-7, with D possibly TRBD2 on 7 matching bases. The CDR3 is made up of 15 amino acids. Germline V lookup: CDR1 SNHLY, CDR2 FYNNEI. Trimming stripped 7 bases from V and 2 bases from J, with 18 bases between. The CDR3 region is CASIPVGGGTYEQYF. In nucleotides, the CDR3 is TGTGCCAGCATCCCCGTAGGGGGGGGGACCTACGAGCAGTACTTC. The entire variable domain, with the rest obtained from reference TRBV2 and TRBJ2-7, is as follows: EPEVTQTPSHQVTQMGQEVILRCVPISNHLYFYWYRQILGQKVEFLVSFYNNEISEKSEIFDDQFSVERPDGSNFTLKIRSTKLEDSAMYFCASIPVGGGTYEQYFGPGTRLTVT.

The CDR3 coding sequence is TGTGCCATCAGTGAGCTTTTGGGGACAGCCAGAAACACCATATATTTT. Its protein product is CAISELLGTARNTIYF. The J gene is TRBJ1-3, the V gene TRBV10-3; the match to TRBD1 covers 7 bases. Trimming at V came to 2 bases and at J to 5 bases, leaving 9 bases not matched to a gene. Germline V gene lookup returns CDR1 ENHRY and CDR2 SYGVKD. The CDR3 is 16 residues long.

V usage is TRBV7-8 and J usage is TRBJ2-1; 12 bases map to TRBD1. After removal of 3 bases from V and 0 bases from J, the junction contained 6 bases not matched to a gene. In germline, CDR1 is SGHVS, CDR2 FQNEAQ. The CDR3 runs to 18 residues. The DNA of the CDR3 is TGTGCCAGCAGCTTGGGGACAGGGGGCCCAAGCTCCTACAATGAGCAGTTCTTC. Residues: CASSLGTGGPSSYNEQFF.

This clone was observed once. This chain connects TRBV19 to TRBJ1-1; D gene unclear. CDR3 length: 11 residues. Between the trimmed V and J ends, which lost 3 bases and 3 bases, there was a span of 2 bases. The germline V gene encodes CDR1 LNHDA and CDR2 SQIVND (reference sequence). CDR3 sequence (DNA): TGTGCCAGTAGTATTGACACTGAAGCTTTCTTT. It yields the protein CASSIDTEAFF.

The rearrangement joins TRBV2 to TRBJ1-3; possibly TRBD1 for D (6 bases). Germline V CDR1 and CDR2: SNHLY, FYNNEI. V lost 6 bases and J lost 2, with 11 bases in between. CDR3 length: 14 residues. CDR3: CASSQQGTGNTIYF. In DNA, the CDR3 is TGTGCCAGCAGCCAACAGGGTACTGGAAACACCATATATTTT.

This clone was seen a single time. The chain has TRBV5-4 and TRBJ2-2, with D perhaps matching TRBD2 (7 bases). Germline CDR1 SGHNT, CDR2 YYREEE (reference sequence). V was clipped by 1 base and J by 7 bases, with 17 bases between them. This CDR3 spans 16 amino acids. This CDR3 is CASSLLRGATDGELFF. As DNA, the CDR3 is TGTGCCAGCAGCTTGCTTCGGGGGGCGACGGACGGGGAGCTGTTTTTT.

V usage is TRBV6-5 and J usage is TRBJ2-3, with 7 bases fitting TRBD1. The junction had 7 bases not matched to a gene; V was cut back by 10 bases and J by 0 bases. The CDR3 totals 14 residues. Looked up from germline, CDR1 is MNHEY and CDR2 is SVGAGI. CDR3 sequence: CATSTRGSTDTQYF. The DNA for the CDR3 is TGTGCCACCTCAACCAGGGGGAGCACAGATACGCAGTATTTT.

The chain uses TRBV5-6 and TRBJ1-1, with 8 bases that match TRBD1. The CDR3 sequence is 16 residues long. Germline V gene lookup returns CDR1 SGHDT and CDR2 YYEEEE. V lost 1 base, J lost 3 bases, and 8 bases stayed unmatched. The CDR3 is CASSLFQGAGDTEAFF. The CDR3 region has the DNA TGTGCCAGCAGCTTGTTCCAGGGGGCGGGTGACACTGAAGCTTTCTTT.

The chain has TRBV16 and TRBJ2-2, with D uncertain. The CDR3 consists of 14 residues. CDR1 and CDR2 from the germline V gene are KGHSY and FQNENV. V was trimmed by 0 bases and J by 4 bases, leaving 6 bases between them. The CDR3 sequence: CASSQSYGTGELFF. CDR3 in DNA: TGTGCCAGCAGCCAATCCTACGGCACCGGGGAGCTGTTTTTT.

V usage is TRBV6-2 or TRBV6-3 and J usage is TRBJ1-2; 9 bases align to TRBD1. J gave up 7 bases and V 2 bases, and 5 bases lay outside the gene matches. The CDR3 spans 14 residues. Germline V gives CDR1 MNHEY, CDR2 SVGEGT. This chain's CDR3 is CASSYGQGPFGYTF. CDR3 sequence (DNA): TGTGCCAGCAGTTACGGACAGGGGCCCTTTGGCTACACCTTC.

This clone was recorded once. The chain couples TRBV28 to TRBJ2-2, with D possibly called TRBD1 or TRBD2 (5 bases each). Germline CDR1 MDHEN, CDR2 SYDVKM. This CDR3 is built from 15 residues. The V and J ends lost 5 bases and 8 bases respectively, with 18 bases between them. For the CDR3, the DNA is TGTGCCAGCAGTACCCGGGACGGAAAGGAAGGGGAGCTGTTTTTT. Its translation: CASSTRDGKEGELFF.

The rearrangement links TRBV9 to TRBJ2-3; D not certain. Germline CDR1 SGDLS, CDR2 YYNGEE. This CDR3 is 12 amino acids long. The V gene lost 4 bases and the J gene lost 3 bases, with 6 bases spanning the gap. DNA of the CDR3: TGTGCCAGCAGCCACCAAACAGATACGCAGTATTTT. Protein: CASSHQTDTQYF. The complete variable domain, with remaining parts taken from reference TRBV9 and TRBJ2-3, reads DSGVTQTPKHLITATGQRVTLRCSPRSGDLSVYWYQQSLDQGLQFLIQYYNGEERAKGNILERFSAQQFPDLHSELNLSSLELGDSALYFCASSHQTDTQYFGPGTRLTVL.

The CDR3 coding sequence is TGTGCCAGCAGCGATTTCAGGGGGGCGAGTCAGCCCCAGCATTTT. It encodes CASSDFRGASQPQHF. The chain uses TRBV9 and TRBJ1-5, with 7 nucleotides matching TRBD1. Germline V gene sequence: CDR1 SGDLS, CDR2 YYNGEE. The CDR3 loop spans 15 amino acids. V shed 3 bases and J 6 bases; nucleotides not matched to a gene: 9.

The genes are TRBV5-4 and TRBJ2-4, with D possibly TRBD2 on 6 matching bases. The germline V gene encodes CDR1 SGHNT and CDR2 YYREEE (reference sequence). V was pared by 4 bases and J by 7 bases, with 15 bases between. CDR3 length: 14 amino acids. CDR3 protein: CASSRGEVLNIQYF. DNA of the CDR3: TGTGCCAGCAGCCGTGGGGAGGTTTTGAACATTCAGTACTTC. Full variable domain (outside the CDR3, taken from reference TRBV5-4 and TRBJ2-4): ETGVTQSPTHLIKTRGQQVTLRCSSQSGHNTVSWYQQALGQGPQFIFQYYREEENGRGNFPPRFSGLQFPNYSSELNVNALELDDSALYLCASSRGEVLNIQYFGAGTRLSVL.

The rearrangement links TRBV4-3 to TRBJ1-2; 11 positions match TRBD1. The CDR3 extends over 17 amino acids. Germline lookup yields CDR1 LGHNA and CDR2 YSLEER. V gave up 3 bases and J gave up 1 base; unmatched junction bases: 7. The CDR3 protein is CASSQGTGGRGNYGYTF. For the CDR3, the DNA is TGCGCCAGCAGCCAGGGGACAGGGGGTAGAGGTAACTATGGCTACACCTTC.

The V gene is TRBV10-3, the J gene TRBJ2-3; 11 bases fit TRBD2. This CDR3 region has 16 residues. Trimming took 0 bases from V and 4 from J; bases not matched to a gene: 3. In germline, CDR1 is ENHRY, CDR2 SYGVKD. The CDR3 coding sequence is TGTGCCATCAGTGAGTCGGCTAGCGGGGGGCCAGATACGCAGTATTTT. Translated: CAISESASGGPDTQYF.

The chain employs TRBV27 and TRBJ2-3, with D possibly called TRBD1 or TRBD2 (6 bases each). V was pared by 2 bases and J by 2 bases, with 11 bases between. Germline V gene lookup returns CDR1 MNHEY and CDR2 SMNVEV (reference sequence). CDR3 length: 15 amino acids. For the CDR3, the DNA is TGTGCCAGCAGTTTAACGGGGGCCGTCACAGATACGCAGTATTTT. Translated: CASSLTGAVTDTQYF.

The V and J genes are TRBV11-2 and TRBJ2-5, with unresolved D. The germline V and J ends were trimmed by 0 bases and 4 bases, with 18 bases remaining between them. CDR3 size: 17 residues. Germline V gives CDR1 SGHAT, CDR2 FQNNGV. The CDR3 sequence: CASSLDRGSRATETQYF. As DNA, the CDR3 is TGTGCCAGCAGCTTAGATCGTGGCAGTCGTGCTACAGAGACCCAGTACTTC.